The following is a TCR beta chain sequence with its context. The antigen it binds to is not known. Base-call qualities are not available, and no considerably larger clone is one nucleotide away. Collaborating institutions collected whole blood in K2EDTA tubes following their own protocols. For TCRbeta analysis, collaborators shipped samples in one of three forms: frozen whole blood, isolated PBMCs, or DNA extracted from either of those sample types. Measured from the cysteine to the phenylalanine, the CDR3 is 14 residues long. Only the CDR3 region is kept as DNA, spanning 42 bases read in frame from base 1. The junction carries 14 bases between V and J, which are trimmed by 4 bases and 5 bases respectively. CDR1 PRHDT and CDR2 FYEKMQ were looked up in the germline V gene (reference sequence). This specimen comes from a study of blood T cell repertoires in COVID-19 (dated by TCRdb to the early 2020s). Turning to the overall study: Collaborator samples came from the United States, Italy and Spain and covered acute and convalescent phases of COVID-19. The material from the prospective study consisted of cDNA or gDNA derived from T cells, B-cell-depleted T cells, or PBMCs. Deeply sampled blood TCRbeta repertoires from subjects exposed to, actively infected with, or recovered from COVID-19 were included in the dataset. The repertoires were made available in a free public database intended to serve as a resource for research on the immune response to SARS-CoV-2. The samples were drawn from the first 160 participants of the ongoing ImmuneRACE study and from more than 1,000 subjects provided by 6 global collaborators. Nearly every sample came with metadata listing a de-identified subject ID, COVID-19 status, age in years and sex. Where available, HLA class I and class II types were obtained from metadata supplied by the sample provider rather than from assay-based typing.

The study at large found these results: Clinical and demographic metadata were provided uncurated, with the amount varying by source and participant.

The immunoSEQ Assay, a bias-controlled multiplex PCR, was used to amplify TCRbeta CDR3 regions from genomic DNA. The study's processing was this. Nucleated cell counts per sample were estimated from amplification of reference gene primers within the assay. To quantify the absolute abundance of each unique TCRbeta CDR3 rearrangement, sequence reads were collapsed and filtered. For each sample, productive Simpson clonality was calculated as the square root of Simpson's diversity index over productive rearrangements. This is the immuneACCESS table as TCRdb keeps it, with only in-frame sequences that have V and J called. A part of the clones is gone; compared with another copy, unresolved V genes explain less than half, and the rest is unexplained. V, J and clone size are taken as reported in that table, and D and trimming were inferred from the DNA itself. The sample profile shows 55,000 to 85,000 clones; approximately 80% of them were found once. Together, the top ten hold about 0.87% of the sample.

The chain uses TRBV13 and TRBJ2-5; 5 matching bases give a weak D call of TRBD2. The clonotype comes from a woman in her sixties or seventies with acute or convalescent COVID-19. Source material: peripheral blood. Here the CDR3 is given as CASSSSGIRETQYF. The nucleotide sequence is TGTGCCAGCAGCTCATCCGGGATTCGGGAGACCCAGTACTTC.